The 21 T cell receptor beta chains below were found in one sample sequenced in a study of blood T cell repertoires in COVID-19. The protocol was immunoSEQ multiplex PCR, while the TCRdb copy is restricted to in-frame clones and leaves out a portion. The data contain about 83,000 clones, about four fifths of them singletons. The sample comprised peripheral blood. The receptors originated from a woman over 75 with active or convalescent COVID-19.

The V call is TRBV7-2, the J call TRBJ1-5; possible D gene TRBD1, 6 bases. Germline CDR1 and CDR2: SGHTA and FQGNSA. The CDR3 length is 15 residues. Between the trimmed V and J ends, which lost 2 bases and 2 bases, there was a span of 10 bases. CDR3 DNA sequence: TGTGCCAGCAGCTTACAGGGGTCTGGCAATCAGCCCCAGCATTTT. Translation: CASSLQGSGNQPQHF. The whole variable domain, remainder taken from reference TRBV7-2 and TRBJ1-5, is GAGVSQSPSNKVTEKGKDVELRCDPISGHTALYWYRQSLGQGLEFLIYFQGNSAPDKSGLPSDRFSAERTGGSVSTLTIQRTQQEDSAVYLCASSLQGSGNQPQHFGDGTRLSIL.

The CDR3 region is CASSQALAETQYF. The DNA of the CDR3 is TGTGCCAGCAGCCAAGCCCTCGCGGAGACCCAGTACTTC. V usage is TRBV3-1 (or the pseudogene TRBV3-2) and J usage is TRBJ2-5; D gene ambiguous. Germline values: CDR1 LGHDT, CDR2 YNNKEL (reference sequence). Trimming left V 1 base short and J 5 bases short, with 8 bases between. The CDR3 sequence is 13 residues long.

The gene calls are TRBV27 and TRBJ2-7; D not certain. Per germline, CDR1 MNHEY and CDR2 SMNVEV (reference sequence). This CDR3 contains 14 residues. V dropped 7 bases and J dropped 1 base, with 14 bases sitting between them. This CDR3 is CASKVLPTSYEQYF. CDR3 DNA: TGTGCCAGCAAAGTCCTACCGACTTCCTACGAGCAGTACTTC.

V gene TRBV18 combines with J gene TRBJ1-6, with D perhaps TRBD1 (6 bases). The CDR3 consists of 15 residues. Trimming took off 4 bases at V and 8 bases at J, with 15 bases between the two ends. The germline CDR1 and CDR2 sequences are KGHSH and LQKENI. The CDR3 sequence: CASSHDRPADSPLHF. CDR3 DNA: TGTGCCAGCTCACACGACAGGCCCGCGGATTCACCCCTCCACTTT.

This chain joins TRBV7-3 and TRBJ2-2; 8 nucleotides match TRBD2. V dropped 3 bases and J dropped 3; count of bases not matched to a gene: 6. Germline values: CDR1 SGHTA, CDR2 FQGTGA. CDR3 length: 16 residues. The CDR3 DNA follows: TGTGCCAGCAGCTTCGCCGGGGGGGTGGACACCGGGGAGCTGTTTTTT. Its translation: CASSFAGGVDTGELFF.

The rearrangement uses TRBV6-6 and TRBJ1-5, with 9 bases lining up with TRBD1. The J segment lost 1 base and the V segment lost 4 bases, leaving 5 bases of the junction unmatched. This CDR3 region has 16 residues. CDR1 and CDR2 (germline): MNHNY, SVGAGI (reference sequence). This CDR3 is CASSSQDRGSNQPQHF. CDR3 in DNA: TGTGCCAGCAGTTCCCAGGACAGGGGAAGCAATCAGCCCCAGCATTTT.

The V call is TRBV11-3, the J call TRBJ2-3, with D unclear. Germline values: CDR1 SGHNT, CDR2 YENEEA. CDR3 size: 15 residues. Trimming removed 4 bases from V and 2 bases from J, with 13 bases in between. The CDR3 nucleotides read TGTGCCAGCAGCTCCAGCACGGGTTTCACAGATACGCAGTATTTT. Its protein is CASSSSTGFTDTQYF.

This rearrangement joins TRBV7-2 to TRBJ2-7; D not resolved. The V gene lost 2 bases and the J gene lost 3 bases, with 5 bases spanning the gap. Germline V CDR1 and CDR2: SGHTA, FQGNSA. This CDR3 comprises 12 residues. The CDR3 DNA sequence: TGTGCCAGCAGCTTACCAAACTACGAGCAGTACTTC. It encodes CASSLPNYEQYF.

The gene calls are TRBV5-1 and TRBJ2-7; the D gene is possibly TRBD2 (6 bases). There are 15 residues in the CDR3. V shed 4 bases and J shed 2 bases, with 16 bases lying between them. The germline V gene encodes CDR1 SGHRS and CDR2 YFSETQ. Here the CDR3 DNA reads TGCGCCAGCAGCGCCGGGGCGGGGTTCGCCTACGAGCAGTACTTC. Encoded protein: CASSAGAGFAYEQYF.

The chain combines TRBV5-1 with TRBJ2-3; 9 bases fit TRBD2. The CDR3 loop spans 17 amino acids. Germline trimming cut 4 bases from V and 1 base from J; bases unmatched to any gene: 10. CDR1 SGHRS and CDR2 YFSETQ come from the germline V gene. The CDR3 spells CASSVLGLAFGTDTQYF. For the CDR3, the DNA is TGCGCCAGCAGCGTTCTAGGACTAGCGTTCGGCACAGATACGCAGTATTTT.

In this sample, this clone turned up once. The chain links TRBV7-8 to TRBJ1-5; no reliable D call. The CDR3 contains 16 residues. CDR1 and CDR2 (germline): SGHVS, FQNEAQ. V dropped 1 base and J dropped 7 bases, with 17 bases sitting between them. The DNA of the CDR3 is TGTGCCAGCAGCTTAGGTGGAGGCCTATTGAGACAGCCCCAGCATTTT. Translating gives CASSLGGGLLRQPQHF.

The V call is TRBV6-2 or TRBV6-3, the J call TRBJ2-5, with a weak D call TRBD2 (5 bases). The CDR3 is 15 residues long. Germline CDR1 and CDR2: MNHEY and SVGEGT. V lost 5 bases to trimming and J lost 5 bases, with 18 bases between them. The CDR3 region has the DNA TGTGCCAGCAGTCCCGTGAGGGTTTGGTTGGAGACCCAGTACTTC. Residues: CASSPVRVWLETQYF.

This clone occurred once. The rearrangement links TRBV28 to TRBJ1-1, with D unresolved. The CDR3 length is 12 residues. CDR1 and CDR2 (germline): MDHEN, SYDVKM. Trimming stripped 6 bases from V and 7 bases from J, with 12 bases between. This chain's CDR3 is CASSPEGIEAFF. DNA for the CDR3: TGTGCCAGCAGCCCTGAGGGAATTGAAGCTTTCTTT. The full variable domain, completed using reference TRBV28 and TRBJ1-1, is DVKVTQSSRYLVKRTGEKVFLECVQDMDHENMFWYRQDPGLGLRLIYFSYDVKMKEKGDIPEGYSVSREKKERFSLILESASTNQTSMYLCASSPEGIEAFFGQGTRLTVV.

CDR3 in amino acids: CASSLDHRVSNEKLFF. The CDR3, as DNA: TGTGCCAGCAGCTTGGATCACAGGGTTTCAAATGAAAAACTGTTTTTT. This chain links TRBV7-8 with TRBJ1-4; D might be TRBD1 (6 bases). CDR3 size: 16 residues. Germline CDR1 reads SGHVS; CDR2 reads FQNEAQ. Trimming took off 3 bases at V and 5 bases at J, with 16 bases between the two ends.

This sequence joins TRBV19 and TRBJ2-5; 8 bases are shared with TRBD2. CDR3 size: 14 residues. Trimming cost V 3 bases and J 3 bases; bases outside gene matches: 3. Germline lookup yields CDR1 LNHDA and CDR2 SQIVND (reference sequence). As DNA, the CDR3 is TGTGCCAGTAGTATTTCAGCGGGGGAAGAGACCCAGTACTTC. Amino acid sequence: CASSISAGEETQYF.

In DNA, the CDR3 is TGTGCCTGGAGCCGTTCCGGGACAGGGCACACTGAAGCTTTCTTT. Protein: CAWSRSGTGHTEAFF. V gene TRBV30 combines with J gene TRBJ1-1; 9 bases fit TRBD1. Trimming took 3 bases from V and 3 from J; bases not matched to a gene: 8. CDR1 GTSNPN and CDR2 SVGIG come from the germline V gene (reference sequence). The CDR3 spans 15 residues.

The V call is TRBV5-6, the J call TRBJ1-5; D not certain. V lost 0 bases and J 7 bases, leaving 14 bases between the germline ends. The CDR3 runs to 15 residues. Germline V gene data show CDR1 as SGHDT and CDR2 as YYEEEE. CDR3 sequence (DNA): TGTGCCAGCAGCTTGGGGGTGGAGGGCGGCCAGCCCCAGCATTTT. Residues: CASSLGVEGGQPQHF.

J is TRBJ1-2 and V is TRBV19, with 9 bases fitting TRBD1. The CDR3 runs to 15 residues. J was trimmed by 7 bases and V by 4 bases; bases with no gene match: 10. CDR1 is LNHDA and CDR2 is SQIVND in the germline V gene (reference sequence). CDR3 nucleotide sequence: TGTGCCAGTAGTACCACAGGGGGCACTGTCGGTGGCTACACCTTC. Residues: CASSTTGGTVGGYTF.

This clone appeared a few times. The genes are TRBV7-2 and TRBJ1-2, with 7 bases lining up with TRBD1. There are 14 residues in the CDR3. V gave up 5 bases and J gave up 4 bases; unmatched junction bases: 7. Per the germline V gene, CDR1 is SGHTA and CDR2 is FQGNSA. The CDR3 region is CASSPSTGSYGYTF. CDR3 bases: TGTGCCAGCAGCCCCTCGACAGGGTCCTATGGCTACACCTTC. Full variable domain (rest looked up from reference TRBV7-2 and TRBJ1-2): GAGVSQSPSNKVTEKGKDVELRCDPISGHTALYWYRQSLGQGLEFLIYFQGNSAPDKSGLPSDRFSAERTGGSVSTLTIQRTQQEDSAVYLCASSPSTGSYGYTFGSGTRLTVV.

This clone was seen a single time. The chain is built from TRBV5-1 and TRBJ2-1; 8 nucleotides agree with TRBD2. The CDR3 contains 15 residues. J was trimmed by 8 bases and V by 0 bases; bases with no gene match: 7. Looked up from germline, CDR1 is SGHRS and CDR2 is YFSETQ. Written as DNA, the CDR3 is TGCGCCAGCAGCTTGGTACAGCGGGGGAGGTATGAGCAGTTCTTC. Its translation is CASSLVQRGRYEQFF.

This sequence joins TRBV5-5 and TRBJ1-2, with D possibly TRBD1 on 5 matching bases. The CDR3 length is 14 residues. Germline assignment: CDR1 SGHKS and CDR2 YYEKEE (reference sequence). Trimming removed 0 bases at V and 7 bases at J, with 13 bases between. The CDR3: CASSLVRREAGYTF. The CDR3 nucleotides read TGTGCCAGCAGCTTGGTACGCAGGGAAGCTGGCTACACCTTC.